The 21 T cell receptor beta chains listed next were all sequenced from one sample in a study of blood T cell repertoires in COVID-19. TCRdb's table, derived via immunoSEQ multiplex PCR, lists solely in-frame clones and lacks some. Of 470,000 or so clones in the sample, 80% to 90% are singletons; the top ten hold around 4.4%. Sequences were obtained from peripheral blood. Source of these receptors: a woman aged 25 to 39 with acute or convalescent COVID-19.

The V and J genes are TRBV30 and TRBJ1-4, with 7 nucleotides matching TRBD1. There are 14 residues in the CDR3. Germline CDR1 reads GTSNPN; CDR2 reads SVGIG (reference sequence). With 2 bases clipped from V and 4 bases from J, the junction kept 4 bases outside the gene matches. CDR3 loop: CAWSRGGSNEKLFF. CDR3 DNA: TGTGCCTGGAGTCGAGGGGGCAGTAATGAAAAACTGTTTTTT.

The CDR3 sequence: CASSFWRGEHTF. CDR3 sequence (DNA): TGTGCCAGCAGTTTTTGGAGGGGAGAACACACCTTC. The chain recombines TRBV12-3 or TRBV12-4 with TRBJ1-2; the D gene is possibly TRBD1 (5 bases). The V and J ends lost 3 bases and 12 bases respectively, with 14 bases between them. This CDR3 has 12 amino acids.

The V and J genes are TRBV13 and TRBJ2-1; 9 nucleotides match TRBD1. V lost 2 bases to trimming and J lost 9 bases; unmatched junction nucleotides: 11. The CDR3 is made up of 16 amino acids. Germline V gene sequence: CDR1 PRHDT, CDR2 FYEKMQ (reference sequence). CDR3 protein: CASSLRNRGPPSEQFF. The CDR3 DNA reads as TGTGCCAGCAGCTTACGTAACAGGGGGCCCCCCAGTGAGCAGTTCTTC.

J is TRBJ1-5 and V is TRBV7-2, with TRBD1 identical over 12 bases. CDR1 SGHTA and CDR2 FQGNSA come from the germline V gene. The CDR3 length is 15 residues. V lost 5 bases and J lost 7; bases outside the gene matches: 6. The CDR3 sequence is CASSQGTGGRQPQHF. CDR3 sequence (DNA): TGTGCCAGCAGCCAGGGGACAGGGGGCAGGCAGCCCCAGCATTTT.

This clone has only a few counts. The chain combines TRBV7-9 with TRBJ1-2; D is ambiguous. Germline lookup yields CDR1 SEHNR and CDR2 FQNEAQ (reference sequence). This CDR3 comprises 11 residues. V shed 5 bases and J shed 8 bases, with 9 bases lying between them. This CDR3 reads CASSRLGGYTF. CDR3 DNA: TGTGCCAGCAGCCGGCTCGGGGGCTACACCTTC.

This chain links TRBV10-1 with TRBJ2-7, with TRBD2 matching 9 bases. The V gene's germline CDR1 is WNHNN and CDR2 SYGVQD (reference sequence). The V gene end was trimmed by 2 bases and the J gene end by 6 bases; junction bases not matched to a gene: 2. The CDR3 contains 13 residues. Here the CDR3 DNA reads TGCGCCAGCAGTGAGGGGACTAGCCGCGAGCAGTACTTC. It translates to CASSEGTSREQYF.

The chain recombines TRBV6-4 with TRBJ2-3, with D possibly being TRBD1 (6 bases). The CDR3 contains 14 residues. Germline V gene lookup returns CDR1 MRHNA and CDR2 SNTAGT. Trimming pared 5 bases from V and 2 bases from J, leaving 11 bases between. The CDR3 coding sequence is TGTGCCAGCAGTTGGTCAGGGGCCACAGATACGCAGTATTTT. Translation: CASSWSGATDTQYF.

CDR3 DNA sequence: TGTGCCAGCACGACGAGGACAGGGGGCTCTGGAAACACCATATATTTT. This encodes CASTTRTGGSGNTIYF. The rearrangement uses TRBV5-4 and TRBJ1-3; 10 bases line up with TRBD1. Trimming cost V 6 bases and J 0 bases; bases outside gene matches: 6. This CDR3 region has 16 residues. Germline V gene data show CDR1 as SGHNT and CDR2 as YYREEE (reference sequence).

This chain joins TRBV4-1 and TRBJ2-1; the D gene is possibly TRBD2 (7 bases). Trimming stripped 5 bases from V and 8 bases from J, with 10 bases between. Germline CDR1 reads MGHRA; CDR2 reads YSYEKL. The CDR3 contains 12 residues. The CDR3 sequence is CASSRGGDEQFF. The CDR3 DNA reads TGCGCCAGCAGCAGGGGGGGCGATGAGCAGTTCTTC.

V and J are TRBV6-6 and TRBJ2-1; no definite D call. Germline values: CDR1 MNHNY, CDR2 SVGAGI (reference sequence). This CDR3 comprises 12 residues. V dropped 6 bases and J dropped 5 bases, with 8 bases sitting between them. The CDR3 DNA sequence: TGTGCCAGCAGCCGCCTAGACAATGAGCAGTTCTTC. Its translation is CASSRLDNEQFF.

The CDR3 reads CASSESGTAGETQYF. The CDR3 nucleotides read TGCGCCAGCAGTGAATCGGGGACTGCAGGGGAGACCCAGTACTTC. This chain uses TRBV10-2 with TRBJ2-5; TRBD2 might be the D (6 bases). This CDR3 is built from 15 residues. V was clipped by 3 bases and J by 5 bases, with 16 bases between them. CDR1 and CDR2 (germline): WSHSY, SAAADI.

The chain links TRBV11-2 to TRBJ2-3; D is perhaps TRBD2 (7 bases). The CDR3 runs 14 residues. Germline loops: CDR1 SGHAT, CDR2 FQNNGV. The V end lost 0 bases, the J end lost 4 bases, and 8 bases lay between the germline ends. The CDR3 DNA sequence: TGTGCCAGCAGCTTAGAGGGGGGGCCAGATACGCAGTATTTT. Amino acids: CASSLEGGPDTQYF.

The genes are TRBV6-2 or TRBV6-3 and TRBJ1-2, with no clear D. Germline loops: CDR1 MNHEY, CDR2 SVGEGT. V lost 0 bases, J lost 8 bases, and 13 bases lay in between. The CDR3 loop spans 14 amino acids. CDR3 DNA: TGTGCCAGCAGTTACTCGAGCCCCCGGCGGGGCTACACCTTC. Translated, it gives CASSYSSPRRGYTF.

This clone has a single count. The chain is built from TRBV6-1 and TRBJ2-1; D possibly corresponds to TRBD1 (6 bases). The CDR3 has 15 residues. Trimming left V 2 bases short and J 4 bases short, with 12 bases between. Germline V gives CDR1 MNHNS, CDR2 SASEGT. The DNA of the CDR3 is TGTGCCAGCAGTGAATGGGGTGGACAGTACAATGAGCAGTTCTTC. Residues: CASSEWGGQYNEQFF.

The chain uses TRBV5-4 and TRBJ2-7; 8 bases agree with TRBD1. Per germline, CDR1 SGHNT and CDR2 YYREEE (reference sequence). CDR3 length equals 12 residues. Unmatched junction bases numbered 9, after V lost 4 bases and J lost 12 bases. As DNA, the CDR3 is TGTGCCAGCAGCATAAAGACAGGGGTATGGTACTTC. Translated, it gives CASSIKTGVWYF.

The V gene is TRBV27, the J gene TRBJ2-7, with 12 bases matching TRBD2. The CDR3 is made up of 18 amino acids. The V and J ends lost 2 bases and 1 base, in that order; junction bases with no gene match: 9. In germline, CDR1 is MNHEY, CDR2 SMNVEV (reference sequence). CDR3 coding DNA: TGTGCCAGCAGTTTAGGTCTAGCGGGGGGGCCCTCTTCCTACGAGCAGTACTTC. It specifies CASSLGLAGGPSSYEQYF.

The chain recombines TRBV3-1 (or the pseudogene TRBV3-2) with TRBJ1-1; maybe TRBD1 (5 bases). The V end was cut by 6 bases, the J end by 2 bases, with 13 bases between. Germline-derived CDR1 and CDR2 are LGHDT and YNNKEL (reference sequence). This CDR3 region has 14 residues. The CDR3 DNA follows: TGTGCCAGCAGACGCTCAGACAGTAACACTGAAGCTTTCTTT. It is translated as CASRRSDSNTEAFF.

This clone was observed once. The chain combines TRBV28 with TRBJ2-1, with D perhaps matching TRBD2 (7 bases). This CDR3 is 15 amino acids long. CDR1 is MDHEN, CDR2 SYDVKM, per germline. V lost 2 bases and J 8 bases, leaving 16 bases between the germline ends. This chain's CDR3 is CASSLRRGGVDEQFF. The CDR3 bases are TGTGCCAGCAGTTTACGGAGGGGGGGCGTGGATGAGCAGTTCTTC.

The chain is built from TRBV7-2 and TRBJ2-4; 8 positions match TRBD1. The CDR3 extends over 16 amino acids. The germline gives CDR1 SGHTA, CDR2 FQGNSA. The ends lost 6 bases at V and 1 base at J; junction bases unmatched: 8. DNA for the CDR3: TGTGCCAGCAGATCAACAGGGGGTAGGGCCAAAAACATTCAGTACTTC. Amino acid sequence: CASRSTGGRAKNIQYF.

The chain uses TRBV10-3 and TRBJ2-7, with D perhaps TRBD1 (5 bases). Per germline, CDR1 ENHRY and CDR2 SYGVKD. The V end was cut by 8 bases, the J end by 0 bases, with 14 bases between. This CDR3 has 14 amino acids. The DNA for the CDR3 is TGTGCCATCGGAAGAACAGGCCACTCCTACGAGCAGTACTTC. This gives the protein CAIGRTGHSYEQYF.

The chain links TRBV2 to TRBJ1-2, with 11 bases matching TRBD1. This CDR3 spans 19 amino acids. V was pared by 6 bases and J by 4 bases, with 19 bases of the junction left unmatched. Germline loops: CDR1 SNHLY, CDR2 FYNNEI. The DNA for the CDR3 is TGTGCCAGCAGGGCGCAAGAATGGGACAGGGGGTATATCGGCTATGGCTACACCTTC. Amino acid sequence: CASRAQEWDRGYIGYGYTF.